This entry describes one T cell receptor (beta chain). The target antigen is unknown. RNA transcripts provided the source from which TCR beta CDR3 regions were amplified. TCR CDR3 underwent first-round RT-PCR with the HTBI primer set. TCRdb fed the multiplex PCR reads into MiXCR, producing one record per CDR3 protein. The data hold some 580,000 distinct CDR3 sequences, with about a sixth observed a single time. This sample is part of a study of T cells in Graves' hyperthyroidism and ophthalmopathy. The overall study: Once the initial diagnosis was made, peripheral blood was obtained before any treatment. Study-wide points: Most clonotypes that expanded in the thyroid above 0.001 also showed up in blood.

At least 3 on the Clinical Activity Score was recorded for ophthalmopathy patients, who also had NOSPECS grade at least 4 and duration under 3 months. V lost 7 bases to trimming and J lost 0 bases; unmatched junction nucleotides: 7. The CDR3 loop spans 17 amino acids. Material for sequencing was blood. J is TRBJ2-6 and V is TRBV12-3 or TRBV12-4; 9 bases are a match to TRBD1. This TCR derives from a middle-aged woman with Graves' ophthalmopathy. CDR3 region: CASKPGQGDSGANVLTF. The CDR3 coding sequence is TGTGCCAGCAAACCGGGACAGGGAGACTCTGGGGCCAACGTCCTGACTTTC.